The T cell receptor beta chain under discussion was sequenced for a study of blood T cells in healthy people across ages. A second roughly 6 to 11 cycle PCR used barcoded and J-beta primers. Unique molecular identifiers of 12 random nucleotides labeled each cDNA. TCRdb independently ran MiXCR on the 5' RACE reads; one entry per CDR3 protein. The sample lists 1.8 million or so distinct CDR3 sequences; about 39% were seen once. Trimming removed 7 bases from V and 6 bases from J; junction bases left unmatched: 9. Germline V lookup: CDR1 SGHRS, CDR2 YFSETQ. CDR3 length equals 13 residues. The receptor's source is a human donor in good health. The sequenced material came from blood. This chain links TRBV5-1 with TRBJ1-2, with 7 nucleotides matching TRBD1. The CDR3 protein is CASRITGADGYTF. The CDR3, as DNA: TGCGCCAGCCGAATTACAGGGGCCGATGGCTACACCTTC.